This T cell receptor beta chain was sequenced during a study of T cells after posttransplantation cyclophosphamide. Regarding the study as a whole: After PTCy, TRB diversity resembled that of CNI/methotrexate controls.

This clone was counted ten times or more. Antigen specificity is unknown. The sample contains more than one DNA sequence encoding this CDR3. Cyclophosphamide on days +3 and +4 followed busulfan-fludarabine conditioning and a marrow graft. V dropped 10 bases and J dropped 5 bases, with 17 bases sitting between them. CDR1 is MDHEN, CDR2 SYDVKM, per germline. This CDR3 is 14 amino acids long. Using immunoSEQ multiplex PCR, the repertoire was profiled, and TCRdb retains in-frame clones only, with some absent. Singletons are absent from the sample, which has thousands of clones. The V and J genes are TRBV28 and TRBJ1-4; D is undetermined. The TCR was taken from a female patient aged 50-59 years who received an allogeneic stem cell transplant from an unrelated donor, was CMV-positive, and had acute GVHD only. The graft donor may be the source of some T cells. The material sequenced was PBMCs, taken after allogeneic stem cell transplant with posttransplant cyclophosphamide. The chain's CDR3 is CAISGGRLNEKLFF. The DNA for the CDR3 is TGTGCCATCTCAGGAGGCAGATTAAATGAAAAACTGTTTTTT.